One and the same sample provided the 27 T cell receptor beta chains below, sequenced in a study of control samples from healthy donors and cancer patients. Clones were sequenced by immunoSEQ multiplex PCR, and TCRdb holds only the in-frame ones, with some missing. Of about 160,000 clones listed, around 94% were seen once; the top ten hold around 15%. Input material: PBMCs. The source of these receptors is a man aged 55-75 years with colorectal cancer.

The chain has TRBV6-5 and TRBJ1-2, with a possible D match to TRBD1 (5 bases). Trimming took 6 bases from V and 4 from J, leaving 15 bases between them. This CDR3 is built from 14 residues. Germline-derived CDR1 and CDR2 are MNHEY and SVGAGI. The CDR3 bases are TGTGCCAGCAGCCGCGCAGGGCGAACCTATGGCTACACCTTC. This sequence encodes CASSRAGRTYGYTF.

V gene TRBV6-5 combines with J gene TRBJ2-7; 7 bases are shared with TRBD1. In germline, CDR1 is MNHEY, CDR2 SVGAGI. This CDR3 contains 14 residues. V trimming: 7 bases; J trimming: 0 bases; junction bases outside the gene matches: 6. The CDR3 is CASTRTGVSYEQYF. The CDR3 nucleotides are TGTGCCAGCACCCGGACAGGCGTCTCCTACGAGCAGTACTTC.

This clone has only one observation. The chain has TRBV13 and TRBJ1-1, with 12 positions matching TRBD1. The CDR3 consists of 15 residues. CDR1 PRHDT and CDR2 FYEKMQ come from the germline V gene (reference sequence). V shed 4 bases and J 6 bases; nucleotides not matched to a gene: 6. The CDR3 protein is CASSSSGQGAAEAFF. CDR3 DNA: TGTGCCAGCAGCTCCTCGGGACAGGGGGCGGCTGAAGCTTTCTTT. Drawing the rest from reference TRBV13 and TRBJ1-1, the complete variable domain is AAGVIQSPRHLIKEKRETATLKCYPIPRHDTVYWYQQGPGQDPQFLISFYEKMQSDKGSIPDRFSAQQFSDYHSELNMSSLELGDSALYFCASSSSGQGAAEAFFGQGTRLTVV.

The CDR3 spells CASSLQGATGTEAFF. CDR3 DNA sequence: TGCGCCAGCAGCCTCCAGGGGGCCACGGGGACTGAAGCTTTCTTT. The chain has TRBV4-1 and TRBJ1-1, with 8 bases lining up with TRBD1. Germline V lookup: CDR1 MGHRA, CDR2 YSYEKL. The CDR3 is made up of 15 amino acids. Trimming cost V 4 bases and J 5 bases; bases outside gene matches: 9.

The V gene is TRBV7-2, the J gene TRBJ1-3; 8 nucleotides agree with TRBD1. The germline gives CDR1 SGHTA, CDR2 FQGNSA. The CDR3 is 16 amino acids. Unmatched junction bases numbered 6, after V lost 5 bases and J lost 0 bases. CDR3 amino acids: CASSPPTGVSGNTIYF. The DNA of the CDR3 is TGTGCCAGCAGCCCTCCGACAGGGGTCTCTGGAAACACCATATATTTT.

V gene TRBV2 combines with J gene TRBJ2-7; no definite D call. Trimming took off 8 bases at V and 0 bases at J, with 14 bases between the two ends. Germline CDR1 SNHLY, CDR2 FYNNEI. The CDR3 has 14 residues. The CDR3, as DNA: TGTGCCAGCCACGATAGAGGAGACTCCTACGAGCAGTACTTC. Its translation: CASHDRGDSYEQYF.

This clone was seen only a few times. Here the CDR3 DNA reads TGTGCCAGCAGCTTACGGCCAGGGGAGGGAAACACCATATATTTT. Protein sequence: CASSLRPGEGNTIYF. The chain recombines TRBV13 with TRBJ1-3, with D possibly TRBD1 on 6 matching bases. The CDR3 totals 15 residues. Between the trimmed V and J ends, which lost 2 bases and 4 bases, there was a span of 12 bases. Germline V gene data show CDR1 as PRHDT and CDR2 as FYEKMQ (reference sequence).

CDR3 nucleotide sequence: TGTGCCAGCAGTATGGGACAGTCTGCGAACTATGGCTACACCTTC. This translates into CASSMGQSANYGYTF. This chain uses TRBV2 with TRBJ1-2, with 7 bases fitting TRBD1. The CDR3 extends over 15 amino acids. Per the germline V gene, CDR1 is SNHLY and CDR2 is FYNNEI. V was clipped by 5 bases and J by 2 bases; unmatched bases: 8.

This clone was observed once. DNA of the CDR3: TGTGCCAGCAGCCAAGCTGGAGAGTCGAATGAGCAGTTCTTC. It yields the protein CASSQAGESNEQFF. J is TRBJ2-1 and V is TRBV3-1 (or the pseudogene TRBV3-2); D ambiguous. V was shortened by 1 base and J by 7 bases, with 11 bases between the two germline ends. The CDR3 is made up of 14 amino acids. Germline V gives CDR1 LGHDT, CDR2 YNNKEL (reference sequence).

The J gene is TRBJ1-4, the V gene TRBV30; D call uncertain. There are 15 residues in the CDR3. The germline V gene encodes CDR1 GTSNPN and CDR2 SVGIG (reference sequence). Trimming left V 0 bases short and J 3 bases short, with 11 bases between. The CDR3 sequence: CAWSVEPRANEKLFF. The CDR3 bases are TGTGCCTGGAGTGTAGAACCACGCGCTAATGAAAAACTGTTTTTT.

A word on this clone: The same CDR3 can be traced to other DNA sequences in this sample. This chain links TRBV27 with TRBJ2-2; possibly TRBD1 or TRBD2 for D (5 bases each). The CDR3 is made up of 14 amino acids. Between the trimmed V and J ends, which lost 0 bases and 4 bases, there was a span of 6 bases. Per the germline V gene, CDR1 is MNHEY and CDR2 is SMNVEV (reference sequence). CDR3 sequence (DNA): TGTGCCAGCAGTTTATCTGGGGGCACCGGGGAGCTGTTTTTT. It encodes CASSLSGGTGELFF.

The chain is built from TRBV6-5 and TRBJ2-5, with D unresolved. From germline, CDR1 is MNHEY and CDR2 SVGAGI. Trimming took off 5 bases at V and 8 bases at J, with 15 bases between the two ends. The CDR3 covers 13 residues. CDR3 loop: CASSLAASGTQYF. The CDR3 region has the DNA TGTGCCAGCAGTCTGGCCGCCTCAGGTACCCAGTACTTC.

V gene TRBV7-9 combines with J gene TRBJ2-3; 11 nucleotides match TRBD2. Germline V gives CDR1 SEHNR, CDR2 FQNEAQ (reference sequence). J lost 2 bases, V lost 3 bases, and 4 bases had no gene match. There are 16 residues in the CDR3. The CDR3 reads CASSLSSGGYTDTQYF. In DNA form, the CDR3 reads TGTGCCAGCAGCTTGTCTAGCGGGGGGTACACAGATACGCAGTATTTT.

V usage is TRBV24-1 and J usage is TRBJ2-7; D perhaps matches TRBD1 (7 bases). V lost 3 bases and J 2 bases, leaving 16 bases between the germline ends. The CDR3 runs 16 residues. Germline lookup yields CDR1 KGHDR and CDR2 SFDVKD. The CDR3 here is CATSDRRGPNTYEQYF. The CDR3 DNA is TGTGCCACCAGTGATCGGAGGGGGCCCAACACCTACGAGCAGTACTTC.

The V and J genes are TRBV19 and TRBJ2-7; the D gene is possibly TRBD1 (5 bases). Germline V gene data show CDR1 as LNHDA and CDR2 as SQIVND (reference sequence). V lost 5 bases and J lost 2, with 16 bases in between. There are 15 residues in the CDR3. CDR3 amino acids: CASSPVQGPPYEQYF. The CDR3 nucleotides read TGTGCCAGTAGTCCCGTGCAGGGTCCTCCCTACGAGCAGTACTTC.

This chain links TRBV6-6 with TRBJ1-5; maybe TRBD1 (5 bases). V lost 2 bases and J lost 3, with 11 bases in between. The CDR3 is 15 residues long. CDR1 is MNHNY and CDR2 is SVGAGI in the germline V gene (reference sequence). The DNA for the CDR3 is TGTGCCAGCAGTTACCTGGGGGGATCCAATCAGCCCCAGCATTTT. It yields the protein CASSYLGGSNQPQHF.

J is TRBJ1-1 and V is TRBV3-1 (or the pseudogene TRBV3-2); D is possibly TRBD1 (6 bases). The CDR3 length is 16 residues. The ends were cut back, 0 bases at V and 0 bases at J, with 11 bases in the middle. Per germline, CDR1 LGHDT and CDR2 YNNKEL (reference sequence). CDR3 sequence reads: CASSQDMGAMNTEAFF. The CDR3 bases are TGTGCCAGCAGCCAAGATATGGGGGCCATGAACACTGAAGCTTTCTTT.

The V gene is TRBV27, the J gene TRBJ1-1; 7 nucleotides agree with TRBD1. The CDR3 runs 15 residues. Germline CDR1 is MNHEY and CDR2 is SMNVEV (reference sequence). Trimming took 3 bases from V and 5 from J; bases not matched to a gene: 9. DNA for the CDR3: TGTGCCAGCAGTTTCTTGAGGACAGGCGGGACTGAAGCTTTCTTT. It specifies CASSFLRTGGTEAFF.

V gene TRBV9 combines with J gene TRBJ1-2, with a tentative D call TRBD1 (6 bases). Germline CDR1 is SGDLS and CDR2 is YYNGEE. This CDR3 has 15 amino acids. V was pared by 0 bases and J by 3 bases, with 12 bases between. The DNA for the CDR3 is TGTGCCAGCAGCGTAGTTCGGGGGGCCCACTATGGCTACACCTTC. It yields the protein CASSVVRGAHYGYTF.

In nucleotides, the CDR3 is TGTGCCAGCAGGGGCGGCACGTTAAACACTGAAGCTTTCTTT. It codes for CASRGGTLNTEAFF. V is TRBV28 and J is TRBJ1-1, with unresolved D. CDR3 length: 14 residues. V dropped 6 bases and J dropped 2 bases, with 13 bases sitting between them. CDR1 and CDR2 (germline): MDHEN, SYDVKM.

The CDR3 sequence is CSVDRAADTEAFF. The CDR3 nucleotides read TGCAGCGTTGATAGGGCAGCCGACACTGAAGCTTTCTTT. The chain joins TRBV29-1 to TRBJ1-1; D remains ambiguous. This CDR3 region has 13 residues. The V and J ends lost 3 bases and 3 bases respectively, with 11 bases between them. Per germline, CDR1 SQVTM and CDR2 ANQGSEA. Complete variable domain (other parts from reference TRBV29-1 and TRBJ1-1): SAVISQKPSRDICQRGTSLTIQCQVDSQVTMMFWYRQQPGQSLTLIATANQGSEATYESGFVIDKFPISRPNLTFSTLTVSNMSPEDSSIYLCSVDRAADTEAFFGQGTRLTVV.

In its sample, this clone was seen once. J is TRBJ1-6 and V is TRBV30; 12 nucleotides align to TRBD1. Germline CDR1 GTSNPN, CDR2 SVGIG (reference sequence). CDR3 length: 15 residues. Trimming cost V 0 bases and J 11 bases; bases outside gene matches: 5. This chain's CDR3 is CAWSVSGQGAAPLHF. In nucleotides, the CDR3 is TGTGCCTGGAGTGTTTCGGGACAGGGGGCGGCACCCCTCCACTTT.

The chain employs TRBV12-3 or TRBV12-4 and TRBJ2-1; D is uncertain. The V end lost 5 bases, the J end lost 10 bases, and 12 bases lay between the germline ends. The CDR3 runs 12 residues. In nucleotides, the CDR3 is TGTGCCAGCAGTCCCGGCCCTAGGGAGCAGTTCTTC. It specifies CASSPGPREQFF.

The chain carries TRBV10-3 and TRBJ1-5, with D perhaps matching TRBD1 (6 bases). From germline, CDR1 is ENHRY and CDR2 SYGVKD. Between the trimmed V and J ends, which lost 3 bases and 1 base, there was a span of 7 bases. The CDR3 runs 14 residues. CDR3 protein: CAISEQGSNQPQHF. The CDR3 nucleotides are TGTGCCATCAGTGAACAGGGAAGCAATCAGCCCCAGCATTTT.

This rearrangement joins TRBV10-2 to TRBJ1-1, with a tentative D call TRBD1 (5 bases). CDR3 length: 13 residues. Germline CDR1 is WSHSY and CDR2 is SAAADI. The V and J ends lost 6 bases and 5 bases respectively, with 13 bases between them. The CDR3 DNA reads TGCGCCAGCAGCACGGGGGGGAGGACTGAAGCTTTCTTT. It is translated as CASSTGGRTEAFF.

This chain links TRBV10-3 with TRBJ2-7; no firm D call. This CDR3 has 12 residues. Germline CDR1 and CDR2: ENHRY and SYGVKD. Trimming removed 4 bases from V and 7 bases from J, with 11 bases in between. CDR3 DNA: TGTGCCATCAGTGGACTGGCACAGGAGCAGTACTTC. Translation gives CAISGLAQEQYF.

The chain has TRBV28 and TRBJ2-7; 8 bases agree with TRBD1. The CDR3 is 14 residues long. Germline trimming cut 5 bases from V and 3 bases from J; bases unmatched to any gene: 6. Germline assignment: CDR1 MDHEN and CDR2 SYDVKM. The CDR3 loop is CASSPLDRGYEQYF. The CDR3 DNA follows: TGTGCCAGCAGTCCCCTCGACAGGGGCTACGAGCAGTACTTC.